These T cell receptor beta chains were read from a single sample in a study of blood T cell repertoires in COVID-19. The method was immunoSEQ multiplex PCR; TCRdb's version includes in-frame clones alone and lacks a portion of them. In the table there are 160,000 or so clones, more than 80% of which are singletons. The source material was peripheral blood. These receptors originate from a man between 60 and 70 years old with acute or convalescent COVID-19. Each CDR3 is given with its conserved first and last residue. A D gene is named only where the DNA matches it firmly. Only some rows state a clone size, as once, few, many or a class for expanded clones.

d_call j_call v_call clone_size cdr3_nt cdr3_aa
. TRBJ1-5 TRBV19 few TGTGCCAGTAGTATAAGAACAGGGCATCAGCCCCAGCATTTT CASSIRTGHQPQHF
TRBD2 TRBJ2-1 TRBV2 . TGTGCCAGCAGGGGCCCCGGGGGGGCGGGTAAAGAGCAGTTCTTC CASRGPGGAGKEQFF
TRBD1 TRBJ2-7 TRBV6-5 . TGTGCCAGCAGAGTGGACAGGGCCTCACACGAGCAGTACTTC CASRVDRASHEQYF
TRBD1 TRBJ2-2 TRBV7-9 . TGTGCCAGCAGCATACTTAATACTCGGGACAGCGAAACCGGGGAGCTGTTTTTT CASSILNTRDSETGELFF
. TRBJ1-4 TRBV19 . TGTGCCGTCAGGGCTAATGAAAAACTGTTTTTT CAVRANEKLFF
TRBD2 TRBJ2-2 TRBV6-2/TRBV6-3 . TGTGCCAGCCGCCTAGCGGGGGGTCCCGGGGAGCTGTTTTTT CASRLAGGPGELFF
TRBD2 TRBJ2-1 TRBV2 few TGTGCCAGCAAAATACTAGCGGGGGAAAACAATGAGCAGTTCTTC CASKILAGENNEQFF
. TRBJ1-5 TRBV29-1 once TGCAGCGTTGGTGTCAGGGGCCAGCCCCAGCATTTT CSVGVRGQPQHF
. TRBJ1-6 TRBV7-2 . TGTGCCAGCAGCTTAAAACAGCCGACCTATAATTCACCCCTCCACTTT CASSLKQPTYNSPLHF
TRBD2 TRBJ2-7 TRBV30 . TGTGCCTGGAGTACGTTAAGCGGGGGCCTCTACGAGCAGTACTTC CAWSTLSGGLYEQYF
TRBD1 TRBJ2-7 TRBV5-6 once TGTGCCAGCAGCTTGAATAGTGCCAGGGGGTCCTACGAGCAGTACTTC CASSLNSARGSYEQYF
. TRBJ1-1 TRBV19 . TGTGCCAGTCGATTTTTCCACGGGGGAGGTTCCACTGAAGCTTTCTTT CASRFFHGGGSTEAFF
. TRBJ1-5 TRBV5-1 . TGCGCCAGCAGCTTGGAGGGGGGGAGCAATCAGCCCCAGCATTTT CASSLEGGSNQPQHF
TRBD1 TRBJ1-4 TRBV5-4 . TGTGCCAGCAGCTTACGGACAGGGGGCGGGGGTGAAAAACTGTTTTTT CASSLRTGGGGEKLFF
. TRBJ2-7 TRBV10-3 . TGTGCCATCAGGGGAGACGGCTACGAGCAGTACTTC CAIRGDGYEQYF
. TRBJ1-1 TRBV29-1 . TGCAGCGTTGGGGGGCGGAGCAGGAACACTGAAGCTTTCTTT CSVGGRSRNTEAFF
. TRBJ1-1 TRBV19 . TGTGCCAGTAGTACGCTCAGGGATAAAGGAACTGAAGCTTTCTTT CASSTLRDKGTEAFF
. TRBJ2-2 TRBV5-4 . TGTGCCAGCAGCTCTAAGACTAACACCGGGGAGCTGTTTTTT CASSSKTNTGELFF
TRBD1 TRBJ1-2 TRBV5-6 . TGTGCCAGCAGCCCGGGACAGACCCGTTATGGCTACACCTTC CASSPGQTRYGYTF
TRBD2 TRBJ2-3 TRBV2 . TGTGCCAGATCACAGCGGGGGAGCACAGATACGCAGTATTTT CARSQRGSTDTQYF
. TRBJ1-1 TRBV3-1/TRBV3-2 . TGTGCCAGCAGCCAGGATACAGGCGATTTCACTGAAGCTTTCTTT CASSQDTGDFTEAFF
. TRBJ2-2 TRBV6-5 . TGTGCCAGCAGTTACGAGGGAACACGGACCGGGGAGCTGTTTTTT CASSYEGTRTGELFF
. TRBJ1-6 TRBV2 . TGTGCCAGCAGTGCCCTCGACAGTTCACCCCTCCACTTT CASSALDSSPLHF
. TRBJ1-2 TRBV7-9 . TGTGCCAGCAGCTTAGGGTTCCGGAGTGATGGGGGCTACACCTTC CASSLGFRSDGGYTF
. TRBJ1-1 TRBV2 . TGTGCCAGCACCGACACTGCGGAAGCTTTCTTT CASTDTAEAFF
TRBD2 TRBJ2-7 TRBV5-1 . TGCGCCAGCAGCTTCGGGGGACTAGCGGGGGTGTACGAGCAGTACTTC CASSFGGLAGVYEQYF
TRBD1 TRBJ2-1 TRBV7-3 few TGTGCCAGCAGCCTCCTTGGGGGACAGGGGTACCATGAGCAGTTCTTC CASSLLGGQGYHEQFF
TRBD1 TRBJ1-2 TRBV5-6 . TGTGCCAGCAGCTCATGGGGGGGACAGGTTTATGCTAACTATGGCTACACCTTC CASSSWGGQVYANYGYTF
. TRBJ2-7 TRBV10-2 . TGCGCCAGCAGCCGGGACTTCCAGAACTACGAGCAGTACTTC CASSRDFQNYEQYF
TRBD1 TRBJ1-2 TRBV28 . TGTGCCAGCAGTTTAGATTTCGTGGACAGGGATGCTGGCTACACCTTC CASSLDFVDRDAGYTF
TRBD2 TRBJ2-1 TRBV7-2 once TGTGCCAGCAGCCAAATAGGCAGTAGCGGGGGATCTAGGAATGAGCAGTTCTTC CASSQIGSSGGSRNEQFF
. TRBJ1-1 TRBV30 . TGTGCCTGGAGTGTAGGGGGGGGCGCAGAAGCTTTCTTT CAWSVGGGAEAFF